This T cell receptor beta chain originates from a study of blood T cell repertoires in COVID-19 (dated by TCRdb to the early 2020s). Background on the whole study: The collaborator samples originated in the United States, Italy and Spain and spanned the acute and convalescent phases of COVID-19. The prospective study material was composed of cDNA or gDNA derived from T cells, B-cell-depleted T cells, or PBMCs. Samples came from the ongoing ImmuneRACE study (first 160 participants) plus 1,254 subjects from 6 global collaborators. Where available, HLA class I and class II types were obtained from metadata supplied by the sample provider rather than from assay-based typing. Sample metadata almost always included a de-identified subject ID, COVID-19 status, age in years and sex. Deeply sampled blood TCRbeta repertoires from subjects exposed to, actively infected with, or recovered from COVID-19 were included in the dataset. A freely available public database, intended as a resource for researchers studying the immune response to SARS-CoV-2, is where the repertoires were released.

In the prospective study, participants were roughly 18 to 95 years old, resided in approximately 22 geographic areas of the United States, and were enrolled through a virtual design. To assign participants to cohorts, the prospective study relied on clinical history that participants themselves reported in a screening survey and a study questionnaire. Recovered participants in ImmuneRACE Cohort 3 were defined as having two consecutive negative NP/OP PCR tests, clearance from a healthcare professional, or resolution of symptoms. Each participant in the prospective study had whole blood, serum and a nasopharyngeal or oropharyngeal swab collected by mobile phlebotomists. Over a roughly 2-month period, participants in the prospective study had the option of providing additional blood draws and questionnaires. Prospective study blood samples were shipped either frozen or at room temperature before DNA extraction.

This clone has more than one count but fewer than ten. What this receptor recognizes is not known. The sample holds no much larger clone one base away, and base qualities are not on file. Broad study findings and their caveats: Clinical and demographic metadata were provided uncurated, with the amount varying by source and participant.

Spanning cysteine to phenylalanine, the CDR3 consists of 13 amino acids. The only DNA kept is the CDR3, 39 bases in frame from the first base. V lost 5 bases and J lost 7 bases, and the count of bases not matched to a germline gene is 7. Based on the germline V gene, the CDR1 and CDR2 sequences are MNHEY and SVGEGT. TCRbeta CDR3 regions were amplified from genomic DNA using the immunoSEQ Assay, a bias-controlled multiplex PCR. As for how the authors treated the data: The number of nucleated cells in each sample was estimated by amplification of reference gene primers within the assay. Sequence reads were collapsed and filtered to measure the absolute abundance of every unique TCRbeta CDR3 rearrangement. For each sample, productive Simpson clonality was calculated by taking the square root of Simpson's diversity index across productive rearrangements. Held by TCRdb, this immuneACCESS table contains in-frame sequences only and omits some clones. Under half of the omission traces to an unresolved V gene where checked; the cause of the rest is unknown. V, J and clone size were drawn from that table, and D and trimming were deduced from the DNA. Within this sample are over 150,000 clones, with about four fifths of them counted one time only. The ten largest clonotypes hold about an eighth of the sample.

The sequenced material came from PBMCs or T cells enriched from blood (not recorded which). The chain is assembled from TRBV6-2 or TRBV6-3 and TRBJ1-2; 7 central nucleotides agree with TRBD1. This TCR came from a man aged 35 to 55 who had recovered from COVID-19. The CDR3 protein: CASSQGQYAGYTF. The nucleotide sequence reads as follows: TGTGCCAGCAGTCAGGGACAGTACGCTGGCTACACCTTC.